This entry concerns a single T cell receptor (beta chain). Its antigen is not yet known. No much larger clonotype is one base removed from it; base qualities were not supplied. Per the publication, the time point label means: pre-treatment sample, taken before nivolumab and TIL therapy. Between October 2017 and January 2020, a dual-center phase I trial enrolled adults who had stage 4 NSCLC. The samples were drawn from an open-label, single-arm phase I trial testing tumor-infiltrating lymphocyte therapy combined with nivolumab in advanced non-small cell lung cancer. Blood mononuclear cells from EDTA tubes were isolated by Ficoll gradient, snap-frozen as pellets, and DNA was extracted with a Qiagen mini-prep kit. The immunoSEQ v3 hsTCRB kit was used to amplify TCR beta CDR3 regions from genomic DNA through bias-controlled multiplex PCR. An Illumina NextSeq 500 was used to sequence the TCR libraries, reaching some 2 million read pairs at survey level or roughly 5-6.5 million at deep level. From the authors' description of their analysis: V, D and J genes were assigned, non-productive sequences were removed, and clonality was reported by immunoSEQ Analyzer software. Repertoires were compared by productive Simpson clonality and by the Morisita overlap index of productive TRB rearrangements between infused TIL and blood. Absolute clonotype counts in blood were estimated as lymphocyte count times CD3+ fraction times the clone's productive frequency. In TCRdb, the immuneACCESS table is reduced to in-frame sequences with V and J assigned. These tables do not hold every clone; where another copy was compared, an unresolved V gene accounts for under half, and the others remain unexplained. The DNA was the basis for D and trimming; V, J and clone size are from that table. This sample has some 52,000 clones in its table, and 70% to 80% of those were observed once. Of the sample, more than 4.5% is held by the ten largest clones.

This sample was included in a study of TIL therapy for anti-PD-1-resistant metastatic lung cancer (dated by TCRdb to the early 2020s). Study-wide context: Before any PD-1/PD-L1 blockade was given, tumors were harvested, nivolumab was then administered, and patients who progressed went on to receive lymphodepletion, an infusion of expanded TIL, and IL-2. Enrolled patients had a median age of almost 55 years (range 38-75) and a median tumor PD-L1 proportion score of around 6%. The cohort was composed predominantly of lung adenocarcinoma, with a handful of EGFR-mutant and two ALK-rearranged tumors included, and half of patients were identified as current or former smokers. Across the cohort, whole-exome sequencing showed a median non-synonymous tumor mutation burden of more than 1.3 mutations per megabase. Tumor and peripheral blood T cell receptor beta sequencing was used to track clonotypes across tumor, expanded TIL product and serial blood samples.

Overall study outcomes, separate from this receptor: The study protocol defined all tumor marker inferences as exploratory. Generalizability was limited because the cohort was highly selected, with more treatment-naive, never-smoker and oncogene-addicted patients included than is typical. Clonotypes from the infused TIL partially replaced the baseline peripheral repertoire and then declined over months, and persistence showed no apparent association with response.

Measured from the cysteine to the phenylalanine, the CDR3 is 15 residues long. Only CDR3 DNA is held: 45 bases, read in frame from base 1. The germline V gene specifies MNHEY as CDR1 and SVGAGI as CDR2. The junction carries 17 bases between V and J, which are trimmed by 2 bases and 6 bases respectively. The receptor chain draws on TRBV6-5 and TRBJ2-7; the D gene may be TRBD1 or TRBD2, since each aligns over 5 bases. The sequence derives from a woman aged 25 to 80 with non-small cell lung cancer. Sequenced here: blood, sampled at baseline. The nucleotides read TGTGCCAGCAGTTACCGAGGGGTAGGATTTGGCGAGCAGTACTTC. Its coded protein is CASSYRGVGFGEQYF.